This T cell receptor beta chain was observed in a study of blood T cell repertoires in COVID-19. Study information: The study drew acute and convalescent COVID-19 samples from the United States, Italy and Spain.

The ends were cut back, 0 bases at V and 6 bases at J, with 12 bases in the middle. Germline values: CDR1 MNHEY, CDR2 SVGEGT. This CDR3 is built from 15 residues. Method: immunoSEQ multiplex PCR; TCRdb's copy keeps in-frame clones and lacks some. The sample yields around 65,000 clones, around 82% seen once. The sequence came from a man aged 80 or over with active COVID-19. The material sequenced was peripheral blood. This sequence joins TRBV6-2 or TRBV6-3 and TRBJ2-1, with D possibly being TRBD2 (6 bases). The DNA for the CDR3 is TGTGCCAGCAGTTACTCCTCCGGGACTCCCAATGAGCAGTTCTTC. Translating gives CASSYSSGTPNEQFF.